These T cell receptor beta chains were read from a single sample in a study of response to subunit inactivated influenza vaccine. TCRdb reanalysed the RT-PCR reads using MiXCR and keeps one entry per CDR3 protein. The table lists 500,000 to 550,000 distinct CDR3 sequences, less than 7.5% of them singletons. The material was PBMCs from blood, obtained around 2 years after vaccination. The source is a man aged 50 to 69 who received an inactivated influenza vaccine. Both conserved end residues are part of each CDR3. Fields, in order: V gene, CDR3 length, J gene, D gene, clone size, CDR3 protein, CDR3 DNA. D genes are given only for firm matches. Expanded clones are given a class, and other clones once, few, many or no size at all.

TRBV7-2	15	TRBJ2-7	-	many	CASSPHFRSSYEQYF	TGTGCCAGCAGCCCGCACTTCAGGAGCTCCTACGAGCAGTACTTC
TRBV5-6	12	TRBJ1-2	-	-	CASSLGIDGYTF	TGTGCCAGCAGCTTGGGGATTGATGGCTACACCTTC
TRBV4-2	13	TRBJ2-3	-	few	CASSQDYAYTQYF	TGTGCCAGCAGCCAAGATTATGCCTATACGCAGTATTTT
TRBV12-3/TRBV12-4	13	TRBJ2-1	-	many	CASSLATYNEQFF	TGTGCCAGCAGTTTAGCTACCTACAATGAGCAGTTCTTC
TRBV20-1	15	TRBJ1-2	-	-	CSARDRGAKGHGYTF	TGCAGTGCTAGAGATCGAGGGGCCAAGGGGCATGGCTACACCTTC
TRBV30	14	TRBJ2-1	TRBD2	-	CAWGEGSSYNEQFF	TGTGCCTGGGGGGAGGGGAGCTCCTACAATGAGCAGTTCTTC
TRBV28	17	TRBJ2-5	-	-	CASSPILNREMQETQYF	TGTGCCAGCAGTCCAATCCTAAACAGGGAAATGCAAGAGACCCAGTACTTC
TRBV4-2	16	TRBJ2-2	-	many	CASSQAGWGNTGELFF	TGTGCCAGCAGCCAGGCCGGGTGGGGGAACACCGGGGAGCTGTTTTTT
TRBV5-1	15	TRBJ2-5	TRBD2	few	CASTPQPGGQETQYF	TGCGCCAGCACCCCCCAACCGGGAGGCCAAGAGACCCAGTACTTC
TRBV7-2	13	TRBJ2-5	-	few	CASSLSGLKTQYF	TGTGCCAGCAGCTTATCAGGGTTGAAGACCCAGTACTTC
TRBV28	16	TRBJ2-7	-	-	CASSLSPGRRMYEQYF	TGTGCCAGCAGTTTATCCCCTGGACGGAGAATGTACGAGCAGTACTTC
TRBV29-1	14	TRBJ1-5	-	-	CSATPAGGNQPQHF	TGCAGCGCTACCCCGGCCGGCGGCAATCAGCCCCAGCATTTT
TRBV24-1	13	TRBJ1-1	-	many	CATSAGGNTEAFF	TGTGCCACCAGTGCGGGCGGGAACACTGAAGCTTTCTTT
TRBV3-1	14	TRBJ2-4	-	many	CASSQGAVKNIQYF	TGTGCCAGCAGCCAGGGGGCGGTCAAAAACATTCAGTACTTC
TRBV15	15	TRBJ2-6	-	-	CATSRDSTGANVLTF	TGTGCCACCAGCAGAGATTCTACTGGGGCCAACGTCCTGACTTTC
TRBV7-8	19	TRBJ2-1	TRBD2	-	CASSFLPSGGASSYNEQFF	TGTGCCAGCAGCTTCCTGCCTAGCGGGGGGGCGAGCTCCTACAATGAGCAGTTCTTC
TRBV12-3/TRBV12-4	16	TRBJ1-2	TRBD1	-	CASRRQGSGSNYGYTF	TGTGCCAGCAGGAGACAGGGATCAGGATCTAACTATGGCTACACCTTC
TRBV20-1	16	TRBJ1-3	-	-	CSARDRSRVSGNTIYF	TGCAGTGCTAGAGATAGGAGCAGGGTGTCTGGAAACACCATATATTTT
TRBV7-7	15	TRBJ2-3	-	few	CARPPYEPSTDTQYF	TGTGCTCGACCCCCGTACGAACCTAGCACAGATACGCAGTATTTT
TRBV29-1	16	TRBJ1-2	-	-	CSALLASGTAVYGYTF	TGCAGCGCTTTACTCGCGTCAGGGACGGCCGTCTATGGCTACACCTTC
TRBV9	15	TRBJ2-3	-	-	CASSVASSSTDTQYF	TGTGCCAGCAGCGTAGCTTCCTCTAGCACAGATACGCAGTATTTT
TRBV12-3/TRBV12-4	11	TRBJ2-7	-	-	CASSFEVEQYF	TGTGCCAGCAGTTTTGAGGTAGAGCAGTACTTC
TRBV3-1	14	TRBJ2-5	-	-	CASSQDVAEGTQYF	TGTGCCAGCAGCCAAGATGTAGCCGAAGGGACCCAGTACTTC
TRBV28	13	TRBJ1-3	-	-	CASKYGLGNTIYF	TGTGCCAGCAAATACGGGCTTGGAAACACCATATATTTT
TRBV20-1	16	TRBJ2-3	TRBD2	few	CSARDWTSGSTDTQYF	TGCAGTGCTAGAGACTGGACTAGCGGGAGCACAGATACGCAGTATTTT
TRBV12-3/TRBV12-4	13	TRBJ1-1	TRBD1	few	CASSRGQLKVSFF	TGTGCCAGCAGCCGGGGACAGCTTAAGGTTTCTTTCTTT
TRBV5-1	16	TRBJ2-2	TRBD2	few	CASTLSSGANTGELFF	TGCGCCAGCACGTTAAGTAGCGGGGCGAACACCGGGGAGCTGTTTTTT
TRBV4-3	16	TRBJ2-1	TRBD2	-	CASSQESGRAHNEQFF	TGCGCCAGCAGCCAAGAAAGCGGGAGGGCCCACAATGAGCAGTTCTTC
TRBV27	17	TRBJ2-5	TRBD1	few	CASSLWGQQGPAETQYF	TGTGCCAGCAGTTTATGGGGCCAACAGGGGCCGGCGGAGACCCAGTACTTC
TRBV10-3	13	TRBJ1-1	-	-	CAIGAGDDTEAFF	TGTGCCATCGGGGCAGGGGACGACACTGAAGCTTTCTTT
TRBV7-9	13	TRBJ2-1	TRBD1	-	CASSPQQGHEQFF	TGTGCCAGCAGCCCACAACAGGGGCATGAGCAGTTCTTC
TRBV4-3	15	TRBJ1-1	-	-	CASSQVQDSFAEAFF	TGCGCCAGCAGCCAAGTTCAGGATTCCTTCGCTGAAGCTTTCTTT
TRBV20-1	14	TRBJ2-7	TRBD1	-	CSATPMDRAYEQYF	TGCAGTGCTACTCCCATGGACAGGGCTTACGAGCAGTACTTC
TRBV6-5	15	TRBJ1-1	-	many	CASSYEQGRNTEAFF	TGTGCCAGCAGTTACGAACAGGGAAGGAACACTGAAGCTTTCTTT
TRBV18	15	TRBJ2-1	TRBD1	few	CASSPQLTGGNEQFF	TGTGCCAGCTCACCCCAACTGACAGGGGGCAATGAGCAGTTCTTC
TRBV7-2	12	TRBJ2-1	TRBD2	-	CASSPIGLAFLF	TGTGCCAGCAGCCCCATAGGACTAGCGTTCCTGTTC
TRBV12-3/TRBV12-4	15	TRBJ2-2	-	many	CASSLGGVITGELFF	TGTGCCAGCAGTTTAGGTGGGGTAATCACCGGGGAGCTGTTTTTT